This TCR beta chain originates from a study of blood T cell repertoires in COVID-19. In the study overall: Italy, Spain and the United States were the sources of the convalescent and acute COVID-19 samples. The analysed material was cDNA or gDNA that came from T cells, B-cell-depleted T cells, or PBMCs.

While infection was still active, Seattle patients were enrolled and then followed longitudinally. Original processing methods: Amplification of reference gene primers provided the estimated nucleated cell counts. The data were produced by immunoSEQ multiplex PCR, yet TCRdb's version contains in-frame clones alone and is incomplete. Clonal size and the V and J genes are those of that table, whereas D and trimming came from the DNA. The table has 200,000 to 300,000 clones, roughly 79% seen once. This TCR was recovered from a woman aged 80 or older with COVID-19, enrolled during active disease. Sequenced input: peripheral blood.

The CDR3 bases are TGCGCCAGCAGCTTCGGGGGGCTCAGTGGTTACAATGAGCAGTTCTTC. Amino acids: CASSFGGLSGYNEQFF. The chain links TRBV5-1 to TRBJ2-1, with a possible D match to TRBD2 (7 bases). Germline assignment: CDR1 SGHRS and CDR2 YFSETQ. V was pared by 2 bases and J by 4 bases, with 16 bases between. This CDR3 is built from 16 residues.